The T cell receptor (beta chain) under discussion was sequenced for a study of Ad26.COV2.S vaccination and SARS-CoV-2 variants. Treatment of the sample: roughly 19 received Ad26.COV2.S at low or high dose, single or two shots; about five received placebo; per-sample allocation not given. Specimens were obtained on day 63 following the first vaccine or placebo injection. The CDR3 is 14 amino acids. Germline V gives CDR1 LGHDT, CDR2 YNNKEL (reference sequence). Trimming removed 1 base at V and 1 base at J, with 5 bases between. Assay: immunoSEQ multiplex PCR; the TCRdb copy retains only in-frame clones and omits some. The sample consists of around 450,000 clones, roughly 88% of them appearing once.

This receptor was identified in a person aged 18 to 65 who received the Ad26.COV2.S COVID-19 vaccine or a placebo. The material sequenced was peripheral blood, taken in a trial of Ad26.COV2.S vaccine versus placebo. This rearrangement joins TRBV3-1 (or the pseudogene TRBV3-2) to TRBJ1-5, with D hard to call. CDR3 region: CASSQGWSNQPQHF. In DNA, the CDR3 is TGTGCCAGCAGCCAAGGGTGGAGCAATCAGCCCCAGCATTTT.